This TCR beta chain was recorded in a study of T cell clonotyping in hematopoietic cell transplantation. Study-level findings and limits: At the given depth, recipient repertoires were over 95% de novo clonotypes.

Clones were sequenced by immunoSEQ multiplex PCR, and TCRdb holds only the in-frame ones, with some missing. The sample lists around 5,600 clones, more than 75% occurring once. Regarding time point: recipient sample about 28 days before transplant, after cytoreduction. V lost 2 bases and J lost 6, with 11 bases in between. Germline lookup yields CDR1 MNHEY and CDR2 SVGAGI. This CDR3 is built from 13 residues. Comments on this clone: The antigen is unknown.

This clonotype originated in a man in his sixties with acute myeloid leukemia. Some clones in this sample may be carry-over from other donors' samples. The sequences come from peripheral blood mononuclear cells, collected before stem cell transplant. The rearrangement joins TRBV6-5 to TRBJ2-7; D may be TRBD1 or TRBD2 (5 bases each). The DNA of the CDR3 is TGTGCCAGCAGTTACGAGGGGATCGGCGAGCAGTACTTC. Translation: CASSYEGIGEQYF.